The rows below give T cell receptor beta chains drawn from one sample of a study of pediatric ulcerative colitis. Sequencing was performed with immunoSEQ multiplex PCR; in TCRdb, only in-frame clones are kept and a portion is missing. The sample yields 50,000 to 65,000 clones, 80% to 90% seen once. The sequencing sample was made of blood. The receptors here all came from a boy younger than 18 with severe ulcerative colitis. The CDR3 runs from the conserved cysteine through the conserved F or W. The order of the fields is D gene, V gene, J gene, clone size, CDR3 DNA, CDR3 protein. D genes are given only for firm matches. Some rows have no size entry. The others give once, few or many, or a class for an expanded clone.

D gene: -
V gene: TRBV7-6
J gene: TRBJ1-2
clone size: -
CDR3 DNA: TGTGCCAGCAGCTTACCAACAAGCCGGGGCTACACCTTC
CDR3 protein: CASSLPTSRGYTF

D gene: -
V gene: TRBV7-9
J gene: TRBJ1-1
clone size: -
CDR3 DNA: TGTGCCAGCAGCTCGACCTCCGGGACAAACGCTGAAGCTTTCTTT
CDR3 protein: CASSSTSGTNAEAFF

D gene: TRBD2
V gene: TRBV7-3
J gene: TRBJ2-1
clone size: -
CDR3 DNA: TGTGCCAGCAGCTTAACGGCGGGAGCCACCTACAATGAGCAGTTCTTC
CDR3 protein: CASSLTAGATYNEQFF

D gene: TRBD2
V gene: TRBV7-3
J gene: TRBJ2-1
clone size: -
CDR3 DNA: TGTGCCAGCAGCTATACTAGCGGGAGCGATGAGCAGTTCTTC
CDR3 protein: CASSYTSGSDEQFF

D gene: -
V gene: TRBV5-1
J gene: TRBJ2-3
clone size: -
CDR3 DNA: TGCGCCAGCAGCTTGGCGGGGGGCCTGACAGATACGCAGTATTTT
CDR3 protein: CASSLAGGLTDTQYF

D gene: -
V gene: TRBV11-2
J gene: TRBJ1-4
clone size: -
CDR3 DNA: TGTGCCAGCAGAGCTACAGGGCGTTACGAAAAACTGTTTTTT
CDR3 protein: CASRATGRYEKLFF

D gene: TRBD2
V gene: TRBV30
J gene: TRBJ2-7
clone size: -
CDR3 DNA: TGTGCCTGGTCCCTAGCGGACCACTACGAGCAGTACTTC
CDR3 protein: CAWSLADHYEQYF

D gene: -
V gene: TRBV7-8
J gene: TRBJ1-1
clone size: -
CDR3 DNA: TGTGCCAGCAGCTGGAAACAGGGGAACACTGAAGCTTTCTTT
CDR3 protein: CASSWKQGNTEAFF

D gene: -
V gene: TRBV14
J gene: TRBJ2-2
clone size: -
CDR3 DNA: TGTGCCAGTTCGGGGTGGAATCCGGCCACCGGGGAGCTGTTTTTT
CDR3 protein: CASSGWNPATGELFF

D gene: -
V gene: TRBV11-2
J gene: TRBJ2-7
clone size: -
CDR3 DNA: TGTGCCAGCAGCTTAGGGACCTACGAGCAGTACTTC
CDR3 protein: CASSLGTYEQYF

D gene: -
V gene: TRBV14
J gene: TRBJ1-2
clone size: -
CDR3 DNA: TGTGCCAGCAGCCAAGTGGAAGGATATGGCTACACCTTC
CDR3 protein: CASSQVEGYGYTF

D gene: TRBD1
V gene: TRBV6-5
J gene: TRBJ2-5
clone size: -
CDR3 DNA: TGTGCCAGCAGTCAGGACAGGGTGGGGGAGACCCAGTACTTC
CDR3 protein: CASSQDRVGETQYF

D gene: TRBD1
V gene: TRBV5-1
J gene: TRBJ1-2
clone size: -
CDR3 DNA: TGCGCCAGCAGTCTGGACAGGGAACCCCCTGGCTACACCTTC
CDR3 protein: CASSLDREPPGYTF

D gene: -
V gene: TRBV19
J gene: TRBJ1-1
clone size: -
CDR3 DNA: TGTGCCAGTAGGAGTGTGAGACGGACGAACACTGAAGCTTTCTTT
CDR3 protein: CASRSVRRTNTEAFF

D gene: TRBD1
V gene: TRBV6-5
J gene: TRBJ2-7
clone size: -
CDR3 DNA: TGTGCCAGCAGAGACGGGACAGGGTTTTACGAGCAGTACTTC
CDR3 protein: CASRDGTGFYEQYF

D gene: TRBD1
V gene: TRBV7-2
J gene: TRBJ2-5
clone size: -
CDR3 DNA: TGTGCCAGCAGCGAGGACCGTTGGGGACAGATGACAGAGACCCAGTACTTC
CDR3 protein: CASSEDRWGQMTETQYF

D gene: -
V gene: TRBV10-3
J gene: TRBJ2-2
clone size: -
CDR3 DNA: TGTGCCATCAGTGGCGCAGGGTGGTTTAGTAACACCGGGGAGCTGTTTTTT
CDR3 protein: CAISGAGWFSNTGELFF

D gene: TRBD2
V gene: TRBV10-2
J gene: TRBJ2-7
clone size: once
CDR3 DNA: TGCGCCAGCAGTGATATTACCGGCTCCGGGGTTCGGCTAGCGGACCCCTACGAGCAGTACTTC
CDR3 protein: CASSDITGSGVRLADPYEQYF

D gene: TRBD2
V gene: TRBV7-2
J gene: TRBJ2-1
clone size: once
CDR3 DNA: TGTGCCAGCAGTGTAATAGCGGGAAGCGTTTACAATGAGCAGTTCTTC
CDR3 protein: CASSVIAGSVYNEQFF

D gene: TRBD1
V gene: TRBV2
J gene: TRBJ1-2
clone size: -
CDR3 DNA: TGTGCCAGCAGTGACCCCGGACAGGGAGAAGGCTATGGCTACACCTTC
CDR3 protein: CASSDPGQGEGYGYTF

D gene: -
V gene: TRBV6-6
J gene: TRBJ2-5
clone size: -
CDR3 DNA: TGTGCCAGCAGTTGGCTGGGGGCGCCGGGGGAGACCCAGTACTTC
CDR3 protein: CASSWLGAPGETQYF

D gene: TRBD2
V gene: TRBV2
J gene: TRBJ2-7
clone size: few
CDR3 DNA: TGTGCCAGCAGAGTAACTAGCGCGAGCTCCTACGAGCAGTACTTC
CDR3 protein: CASRVTSASSYEQYF

D gene: TRBD2
V gene: TRBV6-6
J gene: TRBJ2-5
clone size: -
CDR3 DNA: TGTGCCAGCAGTACCCAACTAGCGGGAGCGGATGAGACCCAGTACTTC
CDR3 protein: CASSTQLAGADETQYF

D gene: -
V gene: TRBV2
J gene: TRBJ1-2
clone size: -
CDR3 DNA: TGTGCCAGCAGATCGGGGGACAACTATGGCTACACCTTC
CDR3 protein: CASRSGDNYGYTF

D gene: -
V gene: TRBV7-8
J gene: TRBJ2-7
clone size: -
CDR3 DNA: TGTGCCAGCAGCCGGGACCTGACGGTCGCCTACGAGCAGTACTTC
CDR3 protein: CASSRDLTVAYEQYF

D gene: TRBD2
V gene: TRBV6-1
J gene: TRBJ2-7
clone size: -
CDR3 DNA: TGTGCCAGCAGTGAAAGGGGCGGGAGCGGCTCCTACGAGCAGTACTTC
CDR3 protein: CASSERGGSGSYEQYF

D gene: TRBD2
V gene: TRBV4-3
J gene: TRBJ2-3
clone size: -
CDR3 DNA: TGCGCCAGCAGCCTTGCCACTAGCGGGACCACAGATACGCAGTATTTT
CDR3 protein: CASSLATSGTTDTQYF

D gene: TRBD2
V gene: TRBV30
J gene: TRBJ2-5
clone size: -
CDR3 DNA: TGTGCCTGGAGTGTTCCACTCAGCGGGAACCAAGAGACCCAGTACTTC
CDR3 protein: CAWSVPLSGNQETQYF

D gene: -
V gene: TRBV6-1
J gene: TRBJ2-7
clone size: -
CDR3 DNA: TGTGCCAGCAGTGTTTCCTCCTACGAGCAGTACTTC
CDR3 protein: CASSVSSYEQYF

D gene: TRBD1
V gene: TRBV25-1
J gene: TRBJ1-2
clone size: -
CDR3 DNA: TGTGCCAGCAGCGATACAGGGGGATATGGCTACACCTTC
CDR3 protein: CASSDTGGYGYTF

D gene: -
V gene: TRBV5-6
J gene: TRBJ2-1
clone size: -
CDR3 DNA: TGTGCCAGCAGCTACCAGGGAATTGAGCAGTTCTTC
CDR3 protein: CASSYQGIEQFF

D gene: -
V gene: TRBV7-9
J gene: TRBJ2-3
clone size: -
CDR3 DNA: TGTGCCAGCAGCTTAGCGTCCGGGACTAGCACAGATACGCAGTATTTT
CDR3 protein: CASSLASGTSTDTQYF

D gene: -
V gene: TRBV7-2
J gene: TRBJ2-5
clone size: once
CDR3 DNA: TGTGCCAGCAGACCCCTAGGCCAAGAGACCCAGTACTTC
CDR3 protein: CASRPLGQETQYF

D gene: TRBD2
V gene: TRBV14
J gene: TRBJ2-1
clone size: -
CDR3 DNA: TGTGCCAGCAGCTTGCTAGCGGGAGGCCCCAATGAGCAGTTCTTC
CDR3 protein: CASSLLAGGPNEQFF

D gene: -
V gene: TRBV5-1
J gene: TRBJ2-3
clone size: few
CDR3 DNA: TGCGCCAGCAGCTGGGCGGCAGCGGGCGCAGATACGCAGTATTTT
CDR3 protein: CASSWAAAGADTQYF

D gene: -
V gene: TRBV11-2
J gene: TRBJ2-2
clone size: -
CDR3 DNA: TGTGCCAGCAGCTTAGGTGGTTTAAACACCGGGGAGCTGTTTTTT
CDR3 protein: CASSLGGLNTGELFF

D gene: -
V gene: TRBV27
J gene: TRBJ2-1
clone size: -
CDR3 DNA: TGTGCCAGCAGTTCGGACACCTACAATGAGCAGTTCTTC
CDR3 protein: CASSSDTYNEQFF

D gene: -
V gene: TRBV11-1
J gene: TRBJ2-1
clone size: -
CDR3 DNA: TGTGCCAGCAGAGAAGGATTTAATGAGCAGTTCTTC
CDR3 protein: CASREGFNEQFF

D gene: -
V gene: TRBV7-8
J gene: TRBJ2-4
clone size: -
CDR3 DNA: TGTGCCAGCAGCAAATCCGACAGGGCCAAAAACATTCAGTACTTC
CDR3 protein: CASSKSDRAKNIQYF

D gene: TRBD2
V gene: TRBV29-1
J gene: TRBJ2-3
clone size: -
CDR3 DNA: TGCAGCGTTCGAGCCGGGACTAGCGGGAGGGGACGAGCAGATACGCAGTATTTT
CDR3 protein: CSVRAGTSGRGRADTQYF

D gene: -
V gene: TRBV6-5
J gene: TRBJ2-5
clone size: once
CDR3 DNA: TGTGCCAGCAGTCTTAACCTTGAGGCGGCCCAGTACTTC
CDR3 protein: CASSLNLEAAQYF

D gene: -
V gene: TRBV14
J gene: TRBJ1-1
clone size: -
CDR3 DNA: TGTGCCACCAGGGGCGGGGATACTGAAGCTTTCTTT
CDR3 protein: CATRGGDTEAFF

D gene: -
V gene: TRBV7-9
J gene: TRBJ2-7
clone size: -
CDR3 DNA: TGTGCCAGCAGCTACGACCCCAAACCGTACGAGCAGTACTTC
CDR3 protein: CASSYDPKPYEQYF

D gene: -
V gene: TRBV5-1
J gene: TRBJ1-4
clone size: -
CDR3 DNA: TGCGCCAGCAGCTTGGCCGGGGGCGACAATGAAAAACTGTTTTTT
CDR3 protein: CASSLAGGDNEKLFF

D gene: TRBD2
V gene: TRBV11-3
J gene: TRBJ2-1
clone size: -
CDR3 DNA: TGTGCCAGCAGCTTAAAGGTAGCGGGAGGGGAGCAGTTCTTC
CDR3 protein: CASSLKVAGGEQFF

D gene: -
V gene: TRBV4-1
J gene: TRBJ2-1
clone size: once
CDR3 DNA: TGCGCCAGCAGCCAAGGGGCAGGGAGCTCCTACAATGAGCAGTTCTTC
CDR3 protein: CASSQGAGSSYNEQFF

D gene: TRBD2
V gene: TRBV4-1
J gene: TRBJ2-1
clone size: once
CDR3 DNA: TGCGCCAGCAGCCAGCTAGCGGGAGGGTTAAATGAGCAGTTCTTC
CDR3 protein: CASSQLAGGLNEQFF

D gene: TRBD1
V gene: TRBV6-5
J gene: TRBJ2-2
clone size: -
CDR3 DNA: TGTGCCAGCAGTTACTCCGGACAGGGGACCACCGGGGAGCTGTTTTTT
CDR3 protein: CASSYSGQGTTGELFF

D gene: TRBD1
V gene: TRBV19
J gene: TRBJ1-1
clone size: -
CDR3 DNA: TGTGCCAGGCCAGGGGGCGAGGCTTTCTTT
CDR3 protein: CARPGGEAFF